The 24 T cell receptor beta chains below were found in one sample sequenced in a study of cytomegalovirus exposure and HLA in healthy donors. PCR amplification relied on 60 Vbeta primers (plus 13 Jbeta primers). Profiling relied on immunoSEQ multiplex PCR, and the TCRdb table lists in-frame clones only, not all of them. This table holds about 120,000 clones, over 15% found once. The specimen sequenced was PBMCs. Receptors originate from a woman aged 18-29 years in good health and CMV-seronegative.

This chain joins TRBV2 and TRBJ1-5; D uncertain. V lost 2 bases and J 7 bases, leaving 18 bases between the germline ends. Germline V gene data show CDR1 as SNHLY and CDR2 as FYNNEI. This CDR3 is built from 16 residues. The CDR3 DNA follows: TGTGCCAGCAGTGAAAGGTTTTGGAGGGATGGACAGCCCCAGCATTTT. It is translated as CASSERFWRDGQPQHF.

This clone was detected a few times. This chain joins TRBV29-1 and TRBJ2-7; the D gene is possibly TRBD1 (5 bases). V lost 3 bases to trimming and J lost 2 bases, with 11 bases between them. Germline CDR1 is SQVTM and CDR2 is ANQGSEA. The CDR3 sequence is 13 residues long. The CDR3 sequence is CSVEIDRPYEQYF. CDR3 coding DNA: TGCAGCGTTGAGATAGACAGACCCTACGAGCAGTACTTC.

In its sample, this clone was seen a few times. J is TRBJ2-2 and V is TRBV4-2, with D possibly matching TRBD2 (6 bases). Germline values: CDR1 LGHNA, CDR2 YNFKEQ. There are 15 residues in the CDR3. Trimming took off 0 bases at V and 7 bases at J, with 12 bases between the two ends. This CDR3 is CASSQEAGFGGELFF. The CDR3 DNA is TGTGCCAGCAGCCAAGAGGCGGGGTTCGGCGGGGAGCTGTTTTTT.

In regard to this clone: The identical CDR3 is also encoded by other nucleotide sequences in the sample. The genes are TRBV5-1 and TRBJ2-7; no clear D. Trimming pared 0 bases from V and 2 bases from J, leaving 9 bases between. This CDR3 is built from 14 residues. CDR1 SGHRS and CDR2 YFSETQ come from the germline V gene. This CDR3 reads CASSLAGGTYEQYF. In DNA, the CDR3 is TGCGCCAGCAGCTTGGCCGGCGGTACCTACGAGCAGTACTTC.

This clone has a handful of counts. This chain uses TRBV2 with TRBJ1-5; 8 bases are shared with TRBD1. The CDR3 spans 17 residues. V shed 1 base, J shed 5 bases, and the junction held 10 bases outside the gene matches. The V gene's germline CDR1 is SNHLY and CDR2 FYNNEI. The CDR3 DNA reads TGTGCCAGCAGTGAAGAGGGGACAGGTCGAAGTGATCAGCCCCAGCATTTT. Its translation: CASSEEGTGRSDQPQHF.

This clone has just a few counts. The chain has TRBV7-2 and TRBJ2-5, with a possible D match to TRBD1 (5 bases). The CDR3 extends over 16 amino acids. Germline CDR1 and CDR2: SGHTA and FQGNSA. Trimming stripped 0 bases from V and 0 bases from J, with 11 bases between. This CDR3 is CASSLAGRVYQETQYF. The CDR3 region has the DNA TGTGCCAGCAGCTTAGCCGGCAGGGTGTACCAAGAGACCCAGTACTTC. The full variable domain, completed using reference TRBV7-2 and TRBJ2-5, is GAGVSQSPSNKVTEKGKDVELRCDPISGHTALYWYRQSLGQGLEFLIYFQGNSAPDKSGLPSDRFSAERTGGSVSTLTIQRTQQEDSAVYLCASSLAGRVYQETQYFGPGTRLLVL.

This clone was picked up a small number of times. The rearrangement uses TRBV25-1 and TRBJ1-4; D unclear. Germline V gene lookup returns CDR1 MGHDK and CDR2 SYGVNS. CDR3 size: 16 residues. The germline V and J ends were trimmed by 5 bases and 3 bases, with 16 bases remaining between them. CDR3 bases: TGTGCCAGCAGTCTTCCGAGCACGGTGGCTAATGAAAAACTGTTTTTT. Translation gives CASSLPSTVANEKLFF.

The table lists this clone with a few counts. The rearrangement joins TRBV11-3 to TRBJ2-1; maybe TRBD2 (5 bases). The CDR3 length is 15 residues. V gave up 1 base and J gave up 7 bases, with 14 bases separating them. The V gene's germline CDR1 is SGHNT and CDR2 YENEEA. CDR3 sequence: CASSLVPGSGNEQFF. The CDR3 nucleotides are TGTGCCAGCAGCTTAGTTCCGGGGTCGGGTAATGAGCAGTTCTTC.

The chain employs TRBV6-7 and TRBJ1-2, with 7 bases aligning to TRBD1. TRBV6-7 counts as an open reading frame of uncertain function. V was clipped by 5 bases and J by 0 bases; unmatched bases: 12. The length of the CDR3 is 17 residues. The CDR3 here is CASSPGTESPANYGYTF. The CDR3 DNA is TGTGCCAGCAGTCCCGGGACAGAGTCTCCGGCTAACTATGGCTACACCTTC.

V and J are TRBV30 and TRBJ2-1; 8 bases line up with TRBD2. Germline V gene sequence: CDR1 GTSNPN, CDR2 SVGIG (reference sequence). This CDR3 is built from 12 residues. The junction had 5 bases not matched to a gene; V was cut back by 3 bases and J by 10 bases. This CDR3 reads CAWSPGGDEQFF. The CDR3 bases are TGTGCCTGGAGCCCGGGGGGGGACGAGCAGTTCTTC.

This chain's CDR3 is CSVEAKATGVSYEQYF. CDR3 bases: TGCAGCGTTGAAGCCAAGGCTACAGGGGTTTCCTACGAGCAGTACTTC. The chain combines TRBV29-1 with TRBJ2-7, with 7 positions matching TRBD1. Germline values: CDR1 SQVTM, CDR2 ANQGSEA. This CDR3 has 16 amino acids. V gave up 1 base and J gave up 1 base; unmatched junction bases: 10.

This clone came up a few times. The junction departs from the called germline gene at one end, perhaps through a read error. This sequence joins TRBV5-1 and TRBJ2-5, with D perhaps matching TRBD1 (5 bases). Germline CDR1 and CDR2: SGHRS and YFSETQ. This CDR3 has 18 residues. The CDR3 DNA reads as TGCGCCAGCAGCTTGGGTGGAGTGGGGCGGAGCCTCCAAGAGACCCACTACTTC. This codes for CASSLGGVGRSLQETHYF.

This clone was counted between two and nine times. The rearrangement uses TRBV28 and TRBJ2-2, with a possible D match to TRBD2 (6 bases). CDR3 length equals 14 residues. V lost 4 bases and J 7 bases, leaving 13 bases between the germline ends. The V gene's germline CDR1 is MDHEN and CDR2 SYDVKM. The CDR3 DNA sequence: TGTGCCAGCAGTTGGGACTCCACGGGCGGGGAGCTGTTTTTT. Translated: CASSWDSTGGELFF.

This clone has only a few counts. The chain recombines TRBV5-1 with TRBJ1-6; 7 bases map to TRBD1. The CDR3 sequence is 17 residues long. The germline V gene has CDR1 SGHRS and CDR2 YFSETQ. V was pared by 4 bases and J by 0 bases, with 7 bases of the junction left unmatched. The CDR3 sequence is CASSTGQASSYNSPLHF. The CDR3 coding sequence is TGCGCCAGCAGCACCGGACAGGCGAGCTCCTATAATTCACCCCTCCACTTT.

The rearrangement links TRBV6-5 to TRBJ2-2; 8 bases line up with TRBD1. CDR3 length: 15 residues. V shed 6 bases and J 8 bases; nucleotides not matched to a gene: 11. In germline, CDR1 is MNHEY, CDR2 SVGAGI. The CDR3 region has the DNA TGTGCCAGCAGCCCCGACAGGGGAGGAACGGGGGAGCTGTTTTTT. Translating it yields CASSPDRGGTGELFF.

This sequence joins TRBV6-5 and TRBJ1-2; a possible D gene is TRBD1 (6 bases). CDR3 length: 14 amino acids. The germline gives CDR1 MNHEY, CDR2 SVGAGI. The V end was cut by 10 bases, the J end by 4 bases, with 19 bases between. The CDR3 loop is CATTGTSEAYGYTF. The DNA for the CDR3 is TGTGCCACAACCGGGACATCCGAGGCCTATGGCTACACCTTC.

This clone was observed a few times. V is TRBV9 and J is TRBJ2-7; TRBD1 aligns across 7 bases. The ends lost 0 bases at V and 5 bases at J; junction bases unmatched: 8. CDR1 and CDR2 from the germline V gene are SGDLS and YYNGEE. The CDR3 length is 15 residues. CDR3 DNA sequence: TGTGCCAGCAGCGTAGGCCGGGACAGCCGGCACGAGCAGTACTTC. Protein sequence: CASSVGRDSRHEQYF.

The V call is TRBV6-1, the J call TRBJ2-7; 10 bases fit TRBD2. CDR1 and CDR2 from the germline V gene are MNHNS and SASEGT. V trimming: 6 bases; J trimming: 2 bases; junction bases outside the gene matches: 7. The CDR3 has 15 residues. The CDR3 DNA is TGTGCCAGCAGCGTGGGGCTAGCGGGAGCCTACGAGCAGTACTTC. Its protein product is CASSVGLAGAYEQYF.

V gene TRBV6-1 combines with J gene TRBJ1-2; no reliable D call. Germline CDR1 MNHNS, CDR2 SASEGT. Trimming removed 0 bases from V and 4 bases from J, with 9 bases in between. This CDR3 contains 14 residues. The chain's CDR3 is CASSEAQRVYGYTF. In nucleotides, the CDR3 is TGTGCCAGCAGTGAAGCGCAGCGTGTCTATGGCTACACCTTC.

V usage is TRBV7-9 and J usage is TRBJ2-7; 11 nucleotides agree with TRBD1. CDR3 length equals 17 residues. Germline CDR1 is SEHNR and CDR2 is FQNEAQ (reference sequence). V shed 1 base, J shed 7 bases, and the junction held 12 bases outside the gene matches. CDR3 in amino acids: CASSLGRTGGPGEEQYF. The CDR3 nucleotides read TGTGCCAGCAGCTTAGGTAGGACAGGGGGCCCTGGGGAGGAGCAGTACTTC.

The chain is built from TRBV9 and TRBJ1-3, with D perhaps matching TRBD1 (6 bases). Trimming took off 3 bases at V and 0 bases at J, with 13 bases between the two ends. The CDR3 covers 16 residues. Germline V gene lookup returns CDR1 SGDLS and CDR2 YYNGEE. The DNA for the CDR3 is TGTGCCAGCAGCGCTAGACAGGTTTACTCTGGAAACACCATATATTTT. It specifies CASSARQVYSGNTIYF.

This clone was seen only a few times. In the same sample, other DNA sequences code for this CDR3. The chain couples TRBV9 to TRBJ2-1; a possible D gene is TRBD2 (5 bases). The CDR3 extends over 12 amino acids. CDR1 and CDR2 (germline): SGDLS, YYNGEE. The ends were cut back, 0 bases at V and 7 bases at J, with 5 bases in the middle. As DNA, the CDR3 is TGTGCCAGCAGCGTAGCGGGGAATGAGCAGTTCTTC. It translates to CASSVAGNEQFF.

The chain employs TRBV7-9 and TRBJ2-1; TRBD2 aligns across 14 bases. Trimming removed 4 bases from V and 9 bases from J; junction bases left unmatched: 8. Germline CDR1 and CDR2: SEHNR and FQNEAQ (reference sequence). The CDR3 totals 16 residues. CDR3 loop: CASSSTRTSGRTEQFF. CDR3 DNA: TGTGCCAGCAGCTCGACGCGGACTAGCGGGAGGACTGAGCAGTTCTTC. The full variable domain, completed using reference TRBV7-9 and TRBJ2-1, is DTGVSQNPRHKITKRGQNVTFRCDPISEHNRLYWYRQTLGQGPEFLTYFQNEAQLEKSRLLSDRFSAERPKGSFSTLEIQRTEQGDSAMYLCASSSTRTSGRTEQFFGPGTRLTVL.

CDR3 in DNA: TGTGCCAGCAGTTTACCCGGGCAGGGAGGAAGGATTGGGGATACGCAGTATTTT. Protein product: CASSLPGQGGRIGDTQYF. V and J are TRBV5-4 and TRBJ2-3; perhaps TRBD2 as D (6 bases). V lost 5 bases and J 6 bases, leaving 28 bases between the germline ends. Germline loops: CDR1 SGHNT, CDR2 YYREEE (reference sequence). The CDR3 is 18 residues long.